This T cell receptor (beta chain) comes out of a study of T cells after yellow fever vaccination (dated by TCRdb to the late 2010s). In terms of the full investigation: The SMART-Seq v4 Ultra Low Input RNA kit was used to prepare libraries from fractions with low cell numbers. Two healthy male donors, one aged 18 to 30 and one aged 30 to 40 years, were included in the cohort. To follow T-cell clones before and after both primary and booster YFV17D yellow fever vaccination, bulk TCR alpha and beta repertoires underwent longitudinal sequencing. Blood was collected at multiple timepoints before and after primary and secondary immunization, and bulk PBMC replicates and cell subsets were isolated. Overall study results and their limits: Compared with the primary T-cell response, the secondary T-cell response was faster but weaker, reaching its peak on day 5 rather than on day 15. A small share of clonotypes occurred in both CD4 and CD8 compartments, likely arising from convergent recombination. The study included only a couple of donors, which limits how far the findings can be generalized. FACS-sorted repertoires could contain abundant contaminating clonotypes from the bulk population, so computational filtering was required. Most clones expanded after primary vaccination were re-detected after the booster (almost 97% of CD4 and around 88% of CD8), suggesting broad memory maintenance.

This clonotype was counted ten times or more. The antigen it binds to is not known. No much larger clone is present one base from it, and per-base qualities are unavailable. Synthesis of TCR cDNA relied on 5'RACE template switching, a step that introduced a universal primer site along with unique molecular identifiers. Priming for cDNA synthesis came from both the TCR alpha and TCR beta constant segments. Library amplification involved two PCR steps, and the second step added sample barcodes and sequencing adapters. Sequencing of the libraries was done on either Illumina HiSeq 2500 (2x100 bp) or NovaSeq (2x150 bp). Regarding the original processing steps: Reads were demultiplexed and collapsed into UMI consensus sequences with MIGEC, and V(D)J alignment was performed with MiXCR. Vaccine-responding clonotypes were identified with edgeR using replicate PBMC samples, with FDR below 0.01 and a log2 fold change above 5 up to day 15 being required. Each bulk clonotype received a CD4 or CD8 identity based on whether the sequenced CD4 or CD8 repertoire contained that clonotype at higher abundance. TCRdb reworked the public reads: Q25 trimming with fastp, MiXCR clone assembly, productive beta chains retained. Rows merge per CDR3 protein into single entries with the most common DNA and genes. Clone size and V and J calls follow TCRdb, not the original study. The sample table holds 150,000 to 200,000 distinct CDR3 sequences, of which around 7.2% were seen once. Together, the top ten hold approximately 2.5% of the sample.

The CDR3 runs 14 amino acids, cysteine and phenylalanine included. Solely the CDR3 DNA is kept, with 42 bases framed from the first base. CDR1 and CDR2 (SGHNT, YYREEE) derive from the germline V gene (reference sequence). Germline trimming: 5 bases from V, 1 base from J; junction bases outside gene matches: 5. Per the publication, the treatment or condition label means: live attenuated yellow fever vaccine strain. PBMCs were isolated from peripheral blood using a standard Ficoll-Paque protocol. Dynabeads CD4 and CD8 positive selection kits were used to isolate CD4 and CD8 T-cell fractions. RNA was extracted with TriZol from bulk PBMCs, CD4 and CD8 fractions, and dextramer-positive and dextramer-negative fractions.

The chain is encoded by TRBV5-4 joined to TRBJ1-1, and 7 junctional nucleotides match TRBD1. This sequence originates from a man in his late teens or twenties who received the YFV17D yellow fever vaccine. The sample in question was CD4+ T cells sorted from PBMCs, obtained about 5 days after the first yellow fever vaccination. The CDR3 sequence is CASSSDRWNTEAFF. At the DNA level, the sequence is TGTGCCAGCAGTTCGGACAGGTGGAACACTGAAGCTTTCTTT.